The 24 T cell receptor beta chains presented below share a single source sample, sequenced in a study of blood T cell repertoires in COVID-19. Sequencing used immunoSEQ multiplex PCR; TCRdb keeps in-frame clones, though not all of them. The profile shows around 250,000 clones, just over 85% of them singletons. The sequenced sample was PBMCs or T cells enriched from blood (not recorded which). The origin of the receptors is a man younger than 35 who had recovered from COVID-19.

The V and J genes are TRBV18 and TRBJ2-7; no firm D call. There are 11 residues in the CDR3. Germline V gene data show CDR1 as KGHSH and CDR2 as LQKENI. V dropped 5 bases and J dropped 1 base, with 3 bases sitting between them. CDR3 nucleotides: TGTGCCAGCTCAGCGTCCTACGAGCAGTACTTC. Its protein product is CASSASYEQYF.

The chain has TRBV14 and TRBJ2-2; D remains ambiguous. CDR1 and CDR2 from the germline V gene are SGHDN and FVKESK. The length of the CDR3 is 15 residues. The ends were cut back, 4 bases at V and 3 bases at J, with 12 bases in the middle. The CDR3 protein is CASSRRHRYTGELFF. The CDR3 DNA reads as TGTGCCAGCAGCCGCCGGCACAGATACACCGGGGAGCTGTTTTTT.

The sample holds a few counts of this clone. The rearrangement uses TRBV5-8 and TRBJ1-5; 7 positions match TRBD1. Trimming at V came to 5 bases and at J to 1 base, leaving 3 bases not matched to a gene. Germline CDR1 is SGHTS and CDR2 is YDEGEE. CDR3 size: 14 residues. The CDR3 DNA sequence: TGTGCCAGCAGGACAGGGTCCAGCAATCAGCCCCAGCATTTT. Translated: CASRTGSSNQPQHF.

This clone was counted only a few times. The chain employs TRBV28 and TRBJ2-5; D is perhaps TRBD1 (6 bases). V was trimmed by 7 bases and J by 1 base, leaving 16 bases between them. CDR1 and CDR2 from the germline V gene are MDHEN and SYDVKM. The CDR3 runs 15 residues. The CDR3 protein is CASTKPGQPQETQYF. CDR3 DNA: TGTGCCAGCACCAAGCCTGGACAGCCCCAAGAGACCCAGTACTTC. The whole variable domain, remainder taken from reference TRBV28 and TRBJ2-5, is DVKVTQSSRYLVKRTGEKVFLECVQDMDHENMFWYRQDPGLGLRLIYFSYDVKMKEKGDIPEGYSVSREKKERFSLILESASTNQTSMYLCASTKPGQPQETQYFGPGTRLLVL.

This chain joins TRBV5-4 and TRBJ2-7, with 7 bases fitting TRBD2. The CDR3 sequence is 15 residues long. Looked up from germline, CDR1 is SGHNT and CDR2 is YYREEE (reference sequence). Losses at the gene ends were 3 bases for V and 2 bases for J; bases not matched to a gene: 8. Here the CDR3 DNA reads TGTGCCAGCAGCTCCAAAGCGGGGTCGACCTACGAGCAGTACTTC. Protein sequence: CASSSKAGSTYEQYF.

The chain is built from TRBV5-1 and TRBJ2-2, with TRBD1 matching over 7 bases. Germline V gives CDR1 SGHRS, CDR2 YFSETQ. This CDR3 is 15 amino acids long. With 4 bases clipped from V and 7 bases from J, the junction kept 10 bases outside the gene matches. The CDR3: CASSDRTGYGGELFF. CDR3 nucleotide sequence: TGCGCCAGCAGCGACCGGACAGGCTACGGCGGGGAGCTGTTTTTT.

In the case of this clone: Other nucleotide sequences in the sample specify the same CDR3. V and J are TRBV5-1 and TRBJ2-5, with 12 bases matching TRBD2. Trimming removed 2 bases from V and 2 bases from J; junction bases left unmatched: 1. This CDR3 region has 15 residues. Germline CDR1 reads SGHRS; CDR2 reads YFSETQ. The CDR3 sequence: CASSLLAGGQETQYF. For the CDR3, the DNA is TGCGCCAGCAGCTTACTAGCGGGGGGTCAAGAGACCCAGTACTTC.

V and J are TRBV28 and TRBJ1-2; D gene uncertain. Trimming removed 10 bases from V and 3 bases from J, with 21 bases in between. The CDR3 contains 15 residues. The germline CDR1 and CDR2 sequences are MDHEN and SYDVKM. CDR3 sequence reads: CAIKNPGGKHYGYTF. CDR3 sequence (DNA): TGTGCCATCAAAAACCCGGGAGGGAAGCACTATGGCTACACCTTC.

The chain joins TRBV2 to TRBJ2-7; D is possibly TRBD2 (6 bases). The V gene lost 4 bases and the J gene lost 9 bases, with 7 bases spanning the gap. The CDR3 extends over 10 amino acids. The germline CDR1 and CDR2 sequences are SNHLY and FYNNEI. The chain's CDR3 is CASSGLGQYF. The CDR3 DNA is TGTGCCAGCAGTGGACTAGGGCAGTACTTC.

This clone has just one count. J is TRBJ1-4 and V is TRBV15; a weak D match, TRBD1 (5 bases). The CDR3 is 18 residues long. Trimming removed 5 bases from V and 0 bases from J, with 19 bases in between. CDR1 is LNHNV, CDR2 YYDKDF, per germline (reference sequence). CDR3 protein: CATSPPPREIATNEKLFF. The DNA of the CDR3 is TGTGCCACCAGCCCTCCCCCCAGGGAAATTGCAACTAATGAAAAACTGTTTTTT. Using reference TRBV15 and TRBJ1-4 for the parts outside the CDR3, the full variable domain is DAMVIQNPRYQVTQFGKPVTLSCSQTLNHNVMYWYQQKSSQAPKLLFHYYDKDFNNEADTPDNFQSRRPNTSFCFLDIRSPGLGDTAMYLCATSPPPREIATNEKLFFGSGTQLSVL.

V usage is TRBV4-1 and J usage is TRBJ2-7; D is perhaps TRBD2 (6 bases). The CDR3 loop spans 15 amino acids. The germline CDR1 and CDR2 sequences are MGHRA and YSYEKL. With 1 base removed from V and 0 bases from J, the gap between germline ends came to 10 bases. CDR3 sequence: CASSQGRGNSYEQYF. CDR3 in DNA: TGCGCCAGCAGCCAAGGGCGGGGTAACTCCTACGAGCAGTACTTC.

This chain connects TRBV2 to TRBJ2-5; perhaps TRBD2 as D (6 bases). Germline CDR1 reads SNHLY; CDR2 reads FYNNEI. Trimming removed 7 bases from V and 9 bases from J, with 18 bases in between. The CDR3 length is 13 residues. The DNA for the CDR3 is TGTGCCAGCAACCGGGACTCCCTCGGGGCCCAGTACTTC. Translated, it gives CASNRDSLGAQYF.

The chain combines TRBV28 with TRBJ1-5; perhaps TRBD1 as D (5 bases). The germline V gene encodes CDR1 MDHEN and CDR2 SYDVKM. The CDR3 loop spans 14 amino acids. V lost 3 bases, J lost 4 bases, and 10 bases lay in between. The CDR3 loop reads CASSFRVRNQPQHF. Written as DNA, the CDR3 is TGTGCCAGCAGTTTCAGGGTTAGGAATCAGCCCCAGCATTTT.

The V gene is TRBV4-1, the J gene TRBJ2-4; possibly TRBD2 for D (6 bases). The V end lost 4 bases, the J end lost 6 bases, and 16 bases lay between the germline ends. Germline lookup yields CDR1 MGHRA and CDR2 YSYEKL. This CDR3 has 15 amino acids. In DNA form, the CDR3 reads TGCGCCAGCAGCCCTTCAACCGGCGGGGCAAACATTCAGTACTTC. This codes for CASSPSTGGANIQYF.

The chain recombines TRBV21-1 with TRBJ2-3; the DNA was not compared with TRBD2, the D call given in the table. TRBV21-1 is described as a pseudogene. CDR3 length: 18 residues. CDR3 sequence reads: CASSKRCGRAGNTDTQYF. CDR3 nucleotides: TGTGCCAGCAGCAAGAGGTGCGGGAGGGCCGGGAACACAGATACGCAGTATTTT.

The V and J genes are TRBV6-5 and TRBJ2-7; weak D call: TRBD1 (5 bases). The V gene lost 6 bases and the J gene lost 6 bases, with 9 bases spanning the gap. The CDR3 is made up of 11 amino acids. Germline CDR1 MNHEY, CDR2 SVGAGI. For the CDR3, the DNA is TGTGCCAGCAGCCAGGGCGGCGAGCAGTACTTC. Its translation: CASSQGGEQYF.

With regard to this clone: Other nucleotide sequences in the sample specify the same CDR3. The CDR3 loop is CASSLRGTEAFF. The CDR3 DNA sequence: TGTGCCAGCAGTTTACGAGGGACTGAAGCTTTCTTT. The genes are TRBV12-3 or TRBV12-4 and TRBJ1-1; D ambiguous. V lost 2 bases to trimming and J lost 5 bases, with 6 bases between them. This CDR3 is 12 amino acids long.

The rearrangement joins TRBV27 to TRBJ2-7, with TRBD1 matching 8 bases. Per germline, CDR1 MNHEY and CDR2 SMNVEV (reference sequence). The CDR3 runs 14 residues. V trimming: 4 bases; J trimming: 1 base; junction bases outside the gene matches: 3. CDR3 protein: CASSYRDRSYEQYF. CDR3 nucleotides: TGTGCCAGCAGTTACCGGGACAGGTCCTACGAGCAGTACTTC.

The chain combines TRBV5-5 with TRBJ1-5; a weak D match, TRBD1 (6 bases). The CDR3 totals 15 residues. The V and J ends lost 5 bases and 5 bases respectively, with 17 bases between them. Germline assignment: CDR1 SGHKS and CDR2 YYEKEE (reference sequence). The CDR3 here is CASSNEQGPHQPQHF. The CDR3 coding sequence is TGTGCCAGCAGTAACGAACAGGGACCCCATCAGCCCCAGCATTTT.

CDR3 protein: CAWSADSDTEAFF. CDR3 bases: TGTGCCTGGAGTGCAGACAGCGACACTGAAGCTTTCTTT. The V gene is TRBV30, the J gene TRBJ1-1; perhaps TRBD1 as D (5 bases). CDR1 and CDR2 (germline): GTSNPN, SVGIG (reference sequence). The V end was cut by 1 base, the J end by 3 bases, with 9 bases between. There are 13 residues in the CDR3.

This clone was detected a few times. The chain has TRBV7-9 and TRBJ1-4; the D gene is possibly TRBD1 (6 bases). Germline loops: CDR1 SEHNR, CDR2 FQNEAQ (reference sequence). Trimming cost V 2 bases and J 5 bases, with 12 bases left between them. This CDR3 comprises 15 residues. CDR3 protein: CASSLPEQGNEKLFF. CDR3 in DNA: TGTGCCAGCAGCTTACCTGAGCAGGGGAATGAAAAACTGTTTTTT.

CDR3 loop: CASRLRTSGRVQQFF. CDR3 coding DNA: TGTGCAAGTCGCTTAAGGACTAGCGGGAGAGTCCAACAGTTCTTC. V is TRBV12-2 and J is TRBJ2-1; TRBD2, the table's D call, was not compared with the DNA. TRBV12-2 is deemed a pseudogene. The CDR3 runs 15 residues.

The V and J genes are TRBV10-1 and TRBJ1-1; a weak D match, TRBD1 (5 bases). The CDR3 spans 13 residues. Germline-derived CDR1 and CDR2 are WNHNN and SYGVQD (reference sequence). V was clipped by 5 bases and J by 4 bases, with 11 bases between them. This CDR3 is CASSPPGGTEAFF. The CDR3 DNA reads as TGCGCCAGCAGTCCCCCCGGGGGCACTGAAGCTTTCTTT.

The J gene is TRBJ1-1, the V gene TRBV29-1, with TRBD1 as a possible D gene (5 bases). This CDR3 has 16 residues. Between the trimmed V and J ends, which lost 5 bases and 0 bases, there was a span of 19 bases. Per germline, CDR1 SQVTM and CDR2 ANQGSEA. CDR3 DNA sequence: TGCAGCGTTAGTCTAAGGCAGGGCCCTATGAACACTGAAGCTTTCTTT. Its translation is CSVSLRQGPMNTEAFF.